One TCR beta chain is described in this entry. Its matching antigen is unknown. The table came from immunoSEQ multiplex PCR; TCRdb's copy has only in-frame clones and leaves some out. The table has 190,000 or so clones, over 55% seen once; the top ten hold about an eighth. This sample was taken from a study of cytotoxic CD8 clonotypes in ibrutinib-treated CLL. CDR1 and CDR2 from the germline V gene are MNHEY and SVGAGI. The CDR3 consists of 15 residues. V dropped 6 bases and J dropped 4; count of bases not matched to a gene: 7. Study-level points and caveats: Increased clonality at ibrutinib response gave way to a return toward baseline at progression.

The source material was PBMCs, sampled after 24 months of ibrutinib treatment. The sequence was collected from a human donor with chronic lymphocytic leukemia. The rearrangement uses TRBV6-5 and TRBJ2-2; 8 bases line up with TRBD1. CDR3 bases: TGTGCCAGCAGCCGCGGACAGGGACCCACCGGGGAGCTGTTTTTT. It encodes CASSRGQGPTGELFF.